These 20 T cell receptor beta chains were all obtained from the same sample, sequenced in a study of cytomegalovirus exposure and HLA in healthy donors. Primers included in the PCR were 60 Vbeta and 13 Jbeta primers. Generated by immunoSEQ multiplex PCR, the TCRdb table keeps only in-frame clones and is missing some. This sample has 85,000 to 100,000 clones, with roughly 76% found just once. The sequenced sample was PBMCs. Receptors were obtained from a human donor in good health.

This chain connects TRBV7-2 to TRBJ1-5; D is uncertain. Germline-derived CDR1 and CDR2 are SGHTA and FQGNSA. The CDR3 totals 12 residues. V gave up 5 bases and J gave up 5 bases, with 7 bases separating them. The CDR3 reads CASSLPDQPQHF. The CDR3 DNA is TGTGCCAGCAGCCTCCCGGATCAGCCCCAGCATTTT.

The chain is built from TRBV7-2 and TRBJ1-1, with no clear D. There are 13 residues in the CDR3. CDR1 and CDR2 from the germline V gene are SGHTA and FQGNSA. Trimming pared 1 base from V and 5 bases from J, leaving 8 bases between. CDR3 protein: CASSLGRRTEAFF. The CDR3 DNA sequence: TGTGCCAGCAGCTTAGGAAGGCGGACTGAAGCTTTCTTT.

Turning to this clone: One junction end does not reproduce the germline sequence, and a read error may be involved. This chain joins TRBV5-1 and TRBJ1-6; weak D call: TRBD1 (6 bases). Germline assignment: CDR1 SGHRS and CDR2 YFSETQ. This CDR3 is 14 amino acids long. In DNA, the CDR3 is TGCGCCAGCAGCTTGGCCCCAGGGGATTCGCCCCTCCACTTT. Its protein product is CASSLAPGDSPLHF.

This rearrangement joins TRBV5-4 to TRBJ2-5; D gene ambiguous. Germline CDR1 and CDR2: SGHNT and YYREEE (reference sequence). The CDR3 runs to 14 residues. Trimming stripped 5 bases from V and 5 bases from J, with 16 bases between. The CDR3 loop is CASRLTLNEETQYF. The CDR3 region has the DNA TGTGCCAGCAGGCTGACACTGAACGAGGAGACCCAGTACTTC. Looking up the rest from reference TRBV5-4 and TRBJ2-5 gives the full variable domain: ETGVTQSPTHLIKTRGQQVTLRCSSQSGHNTVSWYQQALGQGPQFIFQYYREEENGRGNFPPRFSGLQFPNYSSELNVNALELDDSALYLCASRLTLNEETQYFGPGTRLLVL.

This clone was seen a single time. Other DNA sequences in this specimen translate into the identical CDR3. The J gene is TRBJ1-2, the V gene TRBV7-9; D perhaps matches TRBD1 (5 bases). Between the trimmed V and J ends, which lost 3 bases and 2 bases, there was a span of 7 bases. Germline lookup yields CDR1 SEHNR and CDR2 FQNEAQ (reference sequence). This CDR3 has 13 amino acids. Here the CDR3 DNA reads TGTGCCAGCAGCTTGGGGGGAAACTATGGCTACACCTTC. The encoded protein is CASSLGGNYGYTF. The variable domain in full, with the rest retrieved from reference TRBV7-9 and TRBJ1-2, is DTGVSQNPRHKITKRGQNVTFRCDPISEHNRLYWYRQTLGQGPEFLTYFQNEAQLEKSRLLSDRFSAERPKGSFSTLEIQRTEQGDSAMYLCASSLGGNYGYTFGSGTRLTVV.

This chain uses TRBV19 with TRBJ1-4; no clear D gene. The V gene's germline CDR1 is LNHDA and CDR2 SQIVND (reference sequence). Trimming pared 6 bases from V and 15 bases from J, leaving 11 bases between. This CDR3 has 10 amino acids. CDR3: CASSDILLFF. CDR3 coding DNA: TGTGCCAGTAGCGACATCTTGTTGTTTTTT.

The rearrangement uses TRBV7-2 and TRBJ2-3, with 13 bases fitting TRBD2. The CDR3 extends over 17 amino acids. From germline, CDR1 is SGHTA and CDR2 FQGNSA. V trimming: 2 bases; J trimming: 5 bases; junction bases outside the gene matches: 7. For the CDR3, the DNA is TGTGCCAGCAGCTTATCGGGACTAGCGGGATCTGTAGATACGCAGTATTTT. It codes for CASSLSGLAGSVDTQYF.

This clone has only a few counts. The genes are TRBV6-5 and TRBJ2-4, with TRBD1 matching over 9 bases. This CDR3 region has 14 residues. The junction had 7 bases not matched to a gene; V was cut back by 6 bases and J by 7 bases. CDR1 and CDR2 (germline): MNHEY, SVGAGI. The CDR3 loop reads CASSPRQGGNIQYF. DNA for the CDR3: TGTGCCAGCAGCCCACGACAGGGGGGGAACATTCAGTACTTC.

The rearrangement links TRBV10-1 to TRBJ2-7; 7 nucleotides match TRBD2. The length of the CDR3 is 16 residues. Trimming at V came to 2 bases and at J to 3 bases, leaving 10 bases not matched to a gene. The germline V gene has CDR1 WNHNN and CDR2 SYGVQD (reference sequence). CDR3 in amino acids: CASSEPAGITFYEQYF. The CDR3 DNA reads TGCGCCAGCAGTGAGCCAGCGGGGATAACTTTCTACGAGCAGTACTTC.

The chain uses TRBV12-5 and TRBJ1-2; 8 nucleotides line up with TRBD1. After removal of 1 base from V and 0 bases from J, the junction contained 13 bases not matched to a gene. The CDR3 length is 19 residues. Germline CDR1 and CDR2: LGHNT and FRNRAP. CDR3 nucleotide sequence: TGTGCTAGTGGTTTGGCCCTCAGGACAGGGCCCCGTCCTAACTATGGCTACACCTTC. This sequence encodes CASGLALRTGPRPNYGYTF.

V usage is TRBV11-3 and J usage is TRBJ1-3; D unclear. The CDR3 covers 15 residues. CDR1 and CDR2 (germline): SGHNT, YENEEA. V lost 2 bases and J 0 bases, leaving 8 bases between the germline ends. Written as DNA, the CDR3 is TGTGCCAGCAGCTTATCGACTCTCTCTGGAAACACCATATATTTT. Translation: CASSLSTLSGNTIYF.

This chain uses TRBV2 with TRBJ2-5, with D perhaps matching TRBD1 (5 bases). The J call may be incorrect, as the DNA end agrees better with TRBJ2-7. From germline, CDR1 is SNHLY and CDR2 FYNNEI. The CDR3 is 14 residues long. The CDR3 sequence is CASRAGLGSYEQYF. The CDR3 DNA follows: TGTGCCAGCAGAGCAGGGTTGGGGTCCTACGAGCAGTACTTC.

This clone was counted between two and nine times. CDR3 sequence: CASSRGQGAEKLFF. CDR3 coding DNA: TGTGCCAGCAGTAGGGGACAGGGGGCGGAAAAACTGTTTTTT. This chain uses TRBV6-5 with TRBJ1-4, with 12 positions matching TRBD1. Germline CDR1 and CDR2: MNHEY and SVGAGI. This CDR3 comprises 14 residues. V lost 5 bases to trimming and J lost 8 bases; unmatched junction nucleotides: 3.

V gene TRBV28 combines with J gene TRBJ2-3; 9 nucleotides line up with TRBD2. V lost 4 bases and J lost 2; bases outside the gene matches: 4. This CDR3 is built from 15 residues. Looked up from germline, CDR1 is MDHEN and CDR2 is SYDVKM. The CDR3 region is CASSSSGVNTDTQYF. CDR3 bases: TGTGCCAGCAGTTCTAGCGGGGTAAACACAGATACGCAGTATTTT.

The J gene is TRBJ2-5, the V gene TRBV19; 15 bases match TRBD2. CDR3 length equals 19 residues. The germline V gene encodes CDR1 LNHDA and CDR2 SQIVND (reference sequence). V was clipped by 2 bases and J by 0 bases; unmatched bases: 7. The CDR3 loop is CASSIRGLAGGLYQETQYF. Written as DNA, the CDR3 is TGTGCCAGTAGTATAAGGGGACTAGCGGGGGGATTGTACCAAGAGACCCAGTACTTC.

The chain carries TRBV14 and TRBJ2-5, with D possibly matching TRBD2 (7 bases). The ends were cut back, 0 bases at V and 5 bases at J, with 13 bases in the middle. Germline V CDR1 and CDR2: SGHDN, FVKESK. This CDR3 has 15 amino acids. The CDR3 reads CASSQDHGGPETQYF. CDR3 nucleotides: TGTGCCAGCAGCCAAGATCACGGGGGGCCGGAGACCCAGTACTTC.

The J gene is TRBJ2-5, the V gene TRBV6-6; TRBD2 aligns across 7 bases. CDR1 is MNHNY, CDR2 SVGAGI, per germline (reference sequence). The V and J ends lost 5 bases and 7 bases, in that order; junction bases with no gene match: 16. The CDR3 has 16 residues. DNA for the CDR3: TGTGCCAGCAGTCAAACGGGGACTATCAGGTCGGCGACCCAGTACTTC. This gives the protein CASSQTGTIRSATQYF.

This clone was counted a few times. The same CDR3 can be traced to other DNA sequences in this sample. The V gene is TRBV7-9, the J gene TRBJ1-1; no definite D call. The V gene's germline CDR1 is SEHNR and CDR2 FQNEAQ (reference sequence). The CDR3 sequence is 12 residues long. Trimming shortened V by 6 bases and J by 1 base, and 6 bases separated the two germline ends. The CDR3 DNA follows: TGTGCCAGCAGTCGGGGGAACACTGAAGCTTTCTTT. Protein: CASSRGNTEAFF. Variable domain in full (rest from reference TRBV7-9 and TRBJ1-1): DTGVSQNPRHKITKRGQNVTFRCDPISEHNRLYWYRQTLGQGPEFLTYFQNEAQLEKSRLLSDRFSAERPKGSFSTLEIQRTEQGDSAMYLCASSRGNTEAFFGQGTRLTVV.

This rearrangement joins TRBV6-5 to TRBJ1-2, with a tentative D call TRBD1 (5 bases). CDR3 length equals 12 residues. V was trimmed by 5 bases and J by 6 bases, leaving 10 bases between them. Germline V gives CDR1 MNHEY, CDR2 SVGAGI. Here the CDR3 reads CASSEGRDGYTF. The CDR3 bases are TGTGCCAGCAGTGAGGGGAGGGATGGCTACACCTTC.

As regards this clone: One junction end disagrees with the germline gene, perhaps due to a read error. The rearrangement links TRBV29-1 to TRBJ1-2; 9 bases are shared with TRBD1. This CDR3 is 12 amino acids long. Germline-derived CDR1 and CDR2 are SQVTM and ANQGSEA. The CDR3 region is CSAETGTGTGRF. The CDR3 DNA reads TGCAGCGCCGAAACCGGGACAGGGACGGGGAGGTTC. The complete variable domain, with remaining parts taken from reference TRBV29-1 and TRBJ1-2, reads SAVISQKPSRDICQRGTSLTIQCQVDSQVTMMFWYRQQPGQSLTLIATANQGSEATYESGFVIDKFPISRPNLTFSTLTVSNMSPEDSSIYLCSAETGTGTGRFGSGTRLTVV.